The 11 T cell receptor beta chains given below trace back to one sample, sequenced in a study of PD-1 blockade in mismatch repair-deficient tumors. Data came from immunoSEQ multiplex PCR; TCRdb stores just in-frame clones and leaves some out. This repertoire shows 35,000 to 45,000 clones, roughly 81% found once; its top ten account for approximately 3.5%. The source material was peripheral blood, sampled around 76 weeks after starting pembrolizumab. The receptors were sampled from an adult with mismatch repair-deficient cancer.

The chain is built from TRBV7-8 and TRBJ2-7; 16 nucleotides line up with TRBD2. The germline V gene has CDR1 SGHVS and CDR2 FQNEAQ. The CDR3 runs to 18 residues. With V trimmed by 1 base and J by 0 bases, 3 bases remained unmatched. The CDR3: CASSLGGLAGGFSYEQYF. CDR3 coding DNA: TGTGCCAGCAGCTTAGGGGGACTAGCGGGAGGGTTCTCCTACGAGCAGTACTTC. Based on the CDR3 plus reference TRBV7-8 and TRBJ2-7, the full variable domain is GAGVSQSPRYKVAKRGQDVALRCDPISGHVSLFWYQQALGQGPEFLTYFQNEAQLDKSGLPSDRFFAERPEGSVSTLKIQRTQQEDSAVYLCASSLGGLAGGFSYEQYFGPGTRLTVT.

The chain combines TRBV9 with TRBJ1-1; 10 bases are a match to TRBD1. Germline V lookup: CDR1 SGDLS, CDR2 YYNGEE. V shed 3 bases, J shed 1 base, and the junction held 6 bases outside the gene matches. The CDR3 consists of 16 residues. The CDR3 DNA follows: TGTGCCAGCAGCGCCCCCGGGACAGGGGCGAACACTGAAGCTTTCTTT. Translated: CASSAPGTGANTEAFF. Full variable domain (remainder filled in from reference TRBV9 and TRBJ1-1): DSGVTQTPKHLITATGQRVTLRCSPRSGDLSVYWYQQSLDQGLQFLIQYYNGEERAKGNILERFSAQQFPDLHSELNLSSLELGDSALYFCASSAPGTGANTEAFFGQGTRLTVV.

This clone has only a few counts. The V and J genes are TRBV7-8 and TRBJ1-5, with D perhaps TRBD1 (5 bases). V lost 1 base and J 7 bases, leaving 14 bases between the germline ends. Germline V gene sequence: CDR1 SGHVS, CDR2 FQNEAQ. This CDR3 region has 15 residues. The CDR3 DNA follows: TGTGCCAGCAGCTTAGGGGGACGGAACGAGCAGCCCCAGCATTTT. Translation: CASSLGGRNEQPQHF. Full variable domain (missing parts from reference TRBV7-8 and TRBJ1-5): GAGVSQSPRYKVAKRGQDVALRCDPISGHVSLFWYQQALGQGPEFLTYFQNEAQLDKSGLPSDRFFAERPEGSVSTLKIQRTQQEDSAVYLCASSLGGRNEQPQHFGDGTRLSIL.

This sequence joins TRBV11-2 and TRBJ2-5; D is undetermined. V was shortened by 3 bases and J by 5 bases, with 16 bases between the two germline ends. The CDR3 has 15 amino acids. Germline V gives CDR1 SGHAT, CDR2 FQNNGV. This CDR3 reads CASSFSGSDGETQYF. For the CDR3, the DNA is TGTGCCAGCAGCTTTAGTGGTTCGGACGGGGAGACCCAGTACTTC.

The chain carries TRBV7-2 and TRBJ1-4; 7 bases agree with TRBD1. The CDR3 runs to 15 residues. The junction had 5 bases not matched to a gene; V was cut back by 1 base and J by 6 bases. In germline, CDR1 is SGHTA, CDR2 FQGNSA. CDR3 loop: CASSLVTGVYEKLFF. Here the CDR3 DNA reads TGTGCCAGCAGCTTAGTTACAGGGGTGTATGAAAAACTGTTTTTT. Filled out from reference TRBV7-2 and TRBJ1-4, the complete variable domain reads GAGVSQSPSNKVTEKGKDVELRCDPISGHTALYWYRQSLGQGLEFLIYFQGNSAPDKSGLPSDRFSAERTGGSVSTLTIQRTQQEDSAVYLCASSLVTGVYEKLFFGSGTQLSVL.

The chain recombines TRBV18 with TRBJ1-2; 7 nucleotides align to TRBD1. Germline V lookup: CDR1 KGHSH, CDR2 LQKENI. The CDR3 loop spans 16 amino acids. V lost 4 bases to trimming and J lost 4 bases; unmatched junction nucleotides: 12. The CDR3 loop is CASSRDPGQMIYGYTF. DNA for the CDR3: TGTGCCAGCTCACGGGACCCGGGACAGATGATCTATGGCTACACCTTC.

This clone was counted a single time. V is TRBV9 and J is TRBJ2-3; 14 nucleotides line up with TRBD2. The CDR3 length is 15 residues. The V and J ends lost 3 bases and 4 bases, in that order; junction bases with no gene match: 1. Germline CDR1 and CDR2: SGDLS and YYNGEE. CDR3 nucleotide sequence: TGTGCCAGCAGCGGACTAGCGGGAGGGCCAGATACGCAGTATTTT. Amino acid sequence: CASSGLAGGPDTQYF.

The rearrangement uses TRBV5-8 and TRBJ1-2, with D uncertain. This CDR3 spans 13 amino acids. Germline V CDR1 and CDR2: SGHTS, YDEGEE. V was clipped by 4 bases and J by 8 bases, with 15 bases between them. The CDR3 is CASSPAPRNGYTF. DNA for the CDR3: TGTGCCAGCAGCCCGGCCCCACGCAACGGCTACACCTTC.

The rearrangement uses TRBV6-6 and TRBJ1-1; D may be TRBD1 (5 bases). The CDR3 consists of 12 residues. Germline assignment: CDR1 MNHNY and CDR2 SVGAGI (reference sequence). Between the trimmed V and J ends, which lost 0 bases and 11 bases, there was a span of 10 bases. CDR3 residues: CASSYSGEGAFF. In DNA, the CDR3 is TGTGCCAGCAGTTACTCGGGGGAAGGGGCTTTCTTT.

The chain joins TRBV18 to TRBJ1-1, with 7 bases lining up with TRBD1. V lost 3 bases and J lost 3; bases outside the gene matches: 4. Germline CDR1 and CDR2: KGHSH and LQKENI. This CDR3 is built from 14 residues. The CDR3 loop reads CASSPTTGYTEAFF. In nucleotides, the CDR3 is TGTGCCAGCTCACCCACGACAGGGTACACTGAAGCTTTCTTT.

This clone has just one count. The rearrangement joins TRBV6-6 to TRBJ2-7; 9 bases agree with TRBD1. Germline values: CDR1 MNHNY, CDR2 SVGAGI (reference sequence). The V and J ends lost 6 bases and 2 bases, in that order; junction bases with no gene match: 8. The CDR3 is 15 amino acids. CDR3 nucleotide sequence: TGTGCCAGCAGCGATAACAGGGGGCTGACCTACGAGCAGTACTTC. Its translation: CASSDNRGLTYEQYF.